The 15 T cell receptor beta chains in this list originate from one sample, sequenced in a study of tumor-infiltrating lymphocytes in primary liver carcinoma. Germline DNA was also extracted, and blood RNA derived from unsorted whole blood. Using a constant-region primer together with ProtoScript II reverse transcriptase, TCR beta cDNA was made from approximately 0.55 ug of total RNA. Three nested multiplex PCR rounds of slightly modified ARM-PCR generated TCR beta libraries. TRBV1-TRBV30 forward and Cbeta reverse primers drove the first two roughly 9-cycle rounds. TCRdb re-called the multiplex PCR reads through MiXCR, storing one row per CDR3 protein. The sample has over 250,000 distinct CDR3 sequences, more than 55% seen once. Sequenced sample: peripheral blood. The receptors originated from a woman in her twenties or thirties with primary liver carcinoma and hepatitis B virus infection.

In this sample, this clonotype turned up many times. J is TRBJ1-1 and V is TRBV12-3 or TRBV12-4; D remains unclear. Trimming left V 6 bases short and J 3 bases short, with 8 bases between. The CDR3 is made up of 12 amino acids. The CDR3 loop is CASSYTDTEAFF. The CDR3 DNA follows: TGTGCCAGCAGCTACACGGACACTGAAGCTTTCTTT.

This clonotype has only a few counts. The V and J genes are TRBV5-1 and TRBJ2-7; 8 positions match TRBD1. After removal of 1 base from V and 2 bases from J, the junction contained 8 bases not matched to a gene. The length of the CDR3 is 16 residues. The germline V gene encodes CDR1 SGHRS and CDR2 YFSETQ. The CDR3, as DNA: TGCGCCAGCAGCTTGTCAGGTACAGGGGGAGCCTACGAGCAGTACTTC. Translated: CASSLSGTGGAYEQYF.

The chain couples TRBV20-1 to TRBJ2-2; D is unclear. This CDR3 spans 13 amino acids. Germline CDR1 and CDR2: DFQATT and SNEGSKA (reference sequence). V was pared by 3 bases and J by 4 bases, with 9 bases between. CDR3 loop: CSASNPLTGELFF. The DNA for the CDR3 is TGCAGTGCTAGTAACCCGCTCACCGGGGAGCTGTTTTTT.

This clonotype showed up just once. A read error may be the cause here, since a much bigger clone is one base away. The J gene is TRBJ2-5, the V gene TRBV7-9; D gene uncertain. The CDR3 length is 13 residues. CDR1 SEHNR and CDR2 FQNEAQ come from the germline V gene (reference sequence). In DNA form, the CDR3 reads TGTGCCAGCAGCTCCCATGGGCAAGAGAGCCAGTACTTC. This gives the protein CASSSHGQESQYF.

The chain is built from TRBV2 and TRBJ1-6; tentatively, D is TRBD1 (5 bases). The germline V and J ends were trimmed by 4 bases and 5 bases, with 9 bases remaining between them. Germline V lookup: CDR1 SNHLY, CDR2 FYNNEI. The CDR3 sequence is 14 residues long. CDR3 DNA: TGTGCCAGCAGTGGGGGCAGAAATAATTCACCCCTCCACTTT. Residues: CASSGGRNNSPLHF. The full variable domain, with the rest looked up from reference TRBV2 and TRBJ1-6, is EPEVTQTPSHQVTQMGQEVILRCVPISNHLYFYWYRQILGQKVEFLVSFYNNEISEKSEIFDDQFSVERPDGSNFTLKIRSTKLEDSAMYFCASSGGRNNSPLHFGNGTRLTVT.

The J gene is TRBJ2-7, the V gene TRBV6-6; possibly TRBD1 or TRBD2 for D (5 bases each). From germline, CDR1 is MNHNY and CDR2 SVGAGI (reference sequence). The CDR3 runs to 15 residues. V gave up 4 bases and J gave up 5 bases, with 18 bases separating them. CDR3 amino acids: CASSLSGQGFDEQYF. The CDR3 coding sequence is TGTGCCAGCAGTTTGTCGGGGCAAGGATTCGACGAGCAGTACTTC.

About this clonotype: A much larger clone differs by one base, so this may be a read error. V and J are TRBV12-3 or TRBV12-4 and TRBJ2-7; TRBD1 is a possible D gene (5 bases). The CDR3 contains 13 residues. The CDR3 DNA follows: TGTGACAGCAGGGATGACGGAACCTACGAGCAGTACTTC. Protein sequence: CDSRDDGTYEQYF.

This chain links TRBV5-1 with TRBJ2-5; 9 bases are shared with TRBD1. The length of the CDR3 is 16 residues. The germline V gene has CDR1 SGHRS and CDR2 YFSETQ. Trimming removed 4 bases from V and 4 bases from J; junction bases left unmatched: 11. The CDR3 DNA reads as TGCGCCAGCAGCGAGAGTCCGACAGGGGGGGTAGAGACCCAGTACTTC. Translated, it gives CASSESPTGGVETQYF.

This clonotype was counted at least ten times. The V gene is TRBV12-3 or TRBV12-4, the J gene TRBJ2-5; 11 nucleotides line up with TRBD1. Trimming removed 5 bases from V and 3 bases from J; junction bases left unmatched: 5. CDR3 size: 15 residues. The CDR3 nucleotides read TGTGCCAGCAGTCCCAGGACAGGGGGCGAAGAGACCCAGTACTTC. Its translation is CASSPRTGGEETQYF.

The chain links TRBV12-3 or TRBV12-4 to TRBJ2-1; 8 bases align to TRBD1. CDR3 length: 16 residues. CDR3 in DNA: TGTGTCAGTAGTCCCAACAGGGGGGACTCCTACAATGAGCAGTTCTTC. Its protein product is CVSSPNRGDSYNEQFF.

The chain uses TRBV20-1 and TRBJ2-7; TRBD2 agrees at 7 bases. The CDR3 spans 13 residues. The germline CDR1 and CDR2 sequences are DFQATT and SNEGSKA (reference sequence). J gave up 3 bases and V 5 bases, and 7 bases lay outside the gene matches. The CDR3 sequence is CSARQAGFYEQYF. The CDR3 nucleotides are TGCAGTGCTCGACAAGCGGGATTCTACGAGCAGTACTTC.

This clonotype has ten or more counts. The rearrangement uses TRBV29-1 and TRBJ2-5, with 9 bases that match TRBD2. Trimming removed 6 bases from V and 9 bases from J; junction bases left unmatched: 11. Germline-derived CDR1 and CDR2 are SQVTM and ANQGSEA. This CDR3 has 13 residues. CDR3 region: CSVAGLARGSQYF. The DNA of the CDR3 is TGCAGCGTGGCCGGACTAGCGAGGGGGTCCCAGTACTTC.

A word on this clonotype: This may be a read error: a much more frequent sequence differs by one nucleotide. The chain has TRBV14 and TRBJ2-5; D gene uncertain. V dropped 7 bases and J dropped 9 bases, with 18 bases sitting between them. Germline loops: CDR1 SGHDN, CDR2 FVKESK. The CDR3 has 13 amino acids. CDR3 bases: TGTGCCAGCAACCGAATATCCTCGTCGGCCCAGTACTTC. Amino acid sequence: CASNRISSSAQYF. The variable domain in full, with the rest retrieved from reference TRBV14 and TRBJ2-5, is EAGVTQFPSHSVIEKGQTVTLRCDPISGHDNLYWYRRVMGKEIKFLLHFVKESKQDESGMPNNRFLAERTGGTYSTLKVQPAELEDSGVYFCASNRISSSAQYFGPGTRLLVL.

A remark on this clonotype: A read error may produce the germline difference seen at one junction end. The CDR3 loop is CAGSSQAYSGANVLTF. As DNA, the CDR3 is TGTGCCGGCAGCTCACAGGCGTACTCCGGGGCCAACGTCCTGACTTTC. J is TRBJ2-6 and V is TRBV11-2; D is possibly TRBD1 (5 bases). CDR1 and CDR2 from the germline V gene are SGHAT and FQNNGV. This CDR3 has 16 amino acids.

V usage is TRBV11-3 and J usage is TRBJ1-1, with D possibly being TRBD1 (5 bases). The CDR3 contains 14 residues. With 3 bases removed from V and 6 bases from J, the gap between germline ends came to 14 bases. Germline V lookup: CDR1 SGHNT, CDR2 YENEEA. The CDR3 sequence is CASSLQGLIAEAFF. The CDR3 bases are TGTGCCAGCAGCTTGCAGGGATTGATCGCTGAAGCTTTCTTT.